This TCR beta chain is from a study of blood T cell repertoires in COVID-19. Background on the study: T cells, B-cell-depleted T cells, or PBMCs supplied cDNA or gDNA.

The Seattle patients, enrolled during active infection, were followed longitudinally. With 1 base clipped from V and 3 bases from J, the junction kept 2 bases outside the gene matches. The CDR3 loop spans 14 amino acids. The germline V gene has CDR1 KGHSH and CDR2 LQKENI. Authors' data handling: From reference gene primer amplification, estimates of nucleated cell counts were derived. Method: immunoSEQ multiplex PCR; TCRdb's copy keeps in-frame clones and lacks some. From that table come the V and J calls and clone size; the DNA was used to work out D and trimming. The table has roughly 160,000 clones, approximately 85% seen once.

This sequence was found in a man aged 80 or over with COVID-19, enrolled during active disease. The sample taken for sequencing was peripheral blood. The V and J genes are TRBV18 and TRBJ2-7, with 8 positions matching TRBD1. Here the CDR3 DNA reads TGTGCCAGCTCACCACTCGGGACAGGCTACGAGCAGTACTTC. Its translation: CASSPLGTGYEQYF. Based on the CDR3 plus reference TRBV18 and TRBJ2-7, the full variable domain is NAGVMQNPRHLVRRRGQEARLRCSPMKGHSHVYWYRQLPEEGLKFMVYLQKENIIDESGMPKERFSAEFPKEGPSILRIQQVVRGDSAAYFCASSPLGTGYEQYFGPGTRLTVT.